The 13 T cell receptor beta chains given below trace back to one sample, sequenced in a study of regulatory T cells in long-lasting Graves disease. Stated time point: newly diagnosed GD, antithyroid drugs for less than 3 months. TCR sequences were obtained from RNA taken from PBMCs. Through Arm-PCR of CDR3 regions and iRepertoire HTBI primers, TCR beta libraries were built. TCRdb re-called the multiplex PCR reads through MiXCR, storing one row per CDR3 protein. The table shows almost 450,000 distinct CDR3 sequences, with 16% occurring only once. The same specimen was also included in a second study, on T cells in Graves' hyperthyroidism and ophthalmopathy.

The sequenced sample was peripheral blood mononuclear cells (PBMCs), obtained at new diagnosis, from a patient treated with antithyroid drugs. The source of these receptors is a young woman with Graves disease.

This clonotype was detected ten times or more. The rearrangement uses TRBV29-1 and TRBJ2-7, with 7 nucleotides matching TRBD2. Per germline, CDR1 SQVTM and CDR2 ANQGSEA. The CDR3 extends over 13 amino acids. V trimming: 5 bases; J trimming: 4 bases; junction bases outside the gene matches: 8. Written as DNA, the CDR3 is TGCAGCGTTAGACCGGGAGGCCGATACGAGCAGTACTTC. As protein: CSVRPGGRYEQYF.

In this sample, this clonotype turned up many times. The rearrangement uses TRBV6-2 or TRBV6-3 and TRBJ1-3; no clear D. Germline CDR1 MNHEY, CDR2 SVGEGT. The CDR3 sequence is 14 residues long. V was pared by 5 bases and J by 4 bases, with 12 bases between. Here the CDR3 DNA reads TGTGCCAGCAGTGCCGGGCCGGCCGGAAACACCATATATTTT. Translation gives CASSAGPAGNTIYF.

This clonotype was detected ten times or more. The rearrangement joins TRBV2 to TRBJ1-3; maybe TRBD1 (5 bases). Germline assignment: CDR1 SNHLY and CDR2 FYNNEI. Trimming removed 3 bases from V and 2 bases from J, with 14 bases in between. The length of the CDR3 is 16 residues. The CDR3 spells CASSEGPIRAGNTIYF. The CDR3, as DNA: TGTGCCAGCAGTGAGGGGCCTATAAGGGCTGGAAACACCATATATTTT.

This clonotype was counted ten times or more. V gene TRBV7-9 combines with J gene TRBJ2-3; maybe TRBD2 (6 bases). CDR1 is SEHNR, CDR2 FQNEAQ, per germline (reference sequence). V lost 6 bases, J lost 2 bases, and 12 bases lay in between. The CDR3 contains 14 residues. The CDR3 region has the DNA TGTGCCAGCAGTTCGACTAGAAACACAGATACGCAGTATTTT. It encodes CASSSTRNTDTQYF. The full variable domain, its missing parts supplied by reference TRBV7-9 and TRBJ2-3, is DTGVSQNPRHKITKRGQNVTFRCDPISEHNRLYWYRQTLGQGPEFLTYFQNEAQLEKSRLLSDRFSAERPKGSFSTLEIQRTEQGDSAMYLCASSSTRNTDTQYFGPGTRLTVL.

This clonotype was detected ten times or more. The gene calls are TRBV18 and TRBJ1-2, with 7 bases that match TRBD1. Per germline, CDR1 KGHSH and CDR2 LQKENI. With 3 bases clipped from V and 5 bases from J, the junction kept 3 bases outside the gene matches. There are 13 residues in the CDR3. Written as DNA, the CDR3 is TGTGCCAGCTCACCGGGGACAGAATATGGCTACACCTTC. Its translation: CASSPGTEYGYTF.

This clonotype was counted at least ten times. The chain couples TRBV18 to TRBJ1-1; D remains ambiguous. Germline CDR1 KGHSH, CDR2 LQKENI. The CDR3 loop spans 15 amino acids. V was pared by 2 bases and J by 6 bases, with 16 bases between. The CDR3 DNA reads as TGTGCCAGCTCACCATCTGTCGGAGGGATCCCTGAAGCTTTCTTT. This codes for CASSPSVGGIPEAFF.

This clonotype appeared many times. The chain combines TRBV10-3 with TRBJ2-7; possible D gene TRBD1, 6 bases. The CDR3 has 13 residues. V lost 8 bases and J lost 3, with 14 bases in between. CDR1 ENHRY and CDR2 SYGVKD come from the germline V gene. CDR3 bases: TGTGCCATCGGCAGGGGCGCAGACTACGAGCAGTACTTC. Its translation: CAIGRGADYEQYF.

This clonotype has ten or more counts. This chain connects TRBV27 to TRBJ1-5, with TRBD1 matching 8 bases. V lost 7 bases to trimming and J lost 7 bases; unmatched junction nucleotides: 9. The CDR3 is 14 amino acids. Germline V gives CDR1 MNHEY, CDR2 SMNVEV (reference sequence). In nucleotides, the CDR3 is TGTGCCAGCACTAGGACAGGGATGATGCAGCCCCAGCATTTT. Translating it yields CASTRTGMMQPQHF.

This clonotype has ten or more counts. This chain uses TRBV20-1 with TRBJ2-3; D unresolved. This CDR3 region has 14 residues. V shed 4 bases and J shed 1 base, with 12 bases lying between them. CDR1 and CDR2 from the germline V gene are DFQATT and SNEGSKA (reference sequence). CDR3 protein: CSAIPPRGTDTQYF. The CDR3 DNA sequence: TGCAGTGCTATTCCCCCCCGAGGCACAGATACGCAGTATTTT.

This clonotype has a count of ten or more. The chain uses TRBV7-9 and TRBJ1-1; TRBD1 might be the D (6 bases). Per the germline V gene, CDR1 is SEHNR and CDR2 is FQNEAQ (reference sequence). The V end lost 5 bases, the J end lost 0 bases, and 10 bases lay between the germline ends. The CDR3 spans 14 residues. The CDR3 coding sequence is TGTGCCAGCAGCCAGGGGCAGTTGAACACTGAAGCTTTCTTT. Protein product: CASSQGQLNTEAFF.

This clonotype was recorded at least ten times. V and J are TRBV11-2 and TRBJ1-5; D gene ambiguous. Deletions cut 6 bases from V and 4 bases from J, with 10 bases between. Germline V gene data show CDR1 as SGHAT and CDR2 as FQNNGV. There are 13 residues in the CDR3. CDR3 sequence reads: CASSQERNQPQHF. For the CDR3, the DNA is TGTGCCAGCAGTCAGGAACGAAATCAGCCCCAGCATTTT.

This clonotype showed up many times. V usage is TRBV28 and J usage is TRBJ2-7; 12 bases line up with TRBD1. V lost 5 bases to trimming and J lost 6 bases; unmatched junction nucleotides: 8. Germline CDR1 MDHEN, CDR2 SYDVKM. CDR3 length: 15 amino acids. The CDR3 loop reads CASSPPGTGGLEQYF. In DNA form, the CDR3 reads TGTGCCAGCAGTCCACCCGGGACAGGGGGCCTCGAGCAGTACTTC.

The chain recombines TRBV24-1 with TRBJ2-3; the match to TRBD2 covers 13 bases. CDR3 length: 17 residues. Trimming at V came to 2 bases and at J to 2 bases, leaving 3 bases not matched to a gene. The germline V gene encodes CDR1 KGHDR and CDR2 SFDVKD. CDR3 residues: CATSDWGLAGITDTQYF. CDR3 DNA sequence: TGTGCCACCAGTGATTGGGGACTAGCGGGAATCACAGATACGCAGTATTTT.